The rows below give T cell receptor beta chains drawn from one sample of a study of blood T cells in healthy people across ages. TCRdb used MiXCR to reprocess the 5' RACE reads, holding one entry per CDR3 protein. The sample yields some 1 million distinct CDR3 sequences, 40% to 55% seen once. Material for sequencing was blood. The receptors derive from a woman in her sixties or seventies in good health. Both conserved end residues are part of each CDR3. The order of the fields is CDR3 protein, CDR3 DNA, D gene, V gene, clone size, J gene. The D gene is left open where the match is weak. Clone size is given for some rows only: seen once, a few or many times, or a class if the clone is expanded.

CDR3aa: CSARDRRPGGYGYTF
CDR3nt: TGCAGTGCTAGAGATCGCAGGCCGGGAGGATATGGCTACACCTTC
d_gene: -
v_gene: TRBV20-1
abundance: once
j_gene: TRBJ1-2

CDR3aa: CASGLDYNEQFF
CDR3nt: TGTGCTAGTGGTTTGGACTACAATGAGCAGTTCTTC
d_gene: -
v_gene: TRBV12-5
abundance: few
j_gene: TRBJ2-1

CDR3aa: CASSYSPGLAGGDYNEQFF
CDR3nt: TGTGCCAGCAGTTACTCGCCGGGACTAGCGGGGGGCGATTACAATGAGCAGTTCTTC
d_gene: TRBD2
v_gene: TRBV6-2/TRBV6-3
abundance: -
j_gene: TRBJ2-1

CDR3aa: CASSSLGTTDTQYF
CDR3nt: TGTGCCAGCAGTTCCCTGGGGACGACAGATACGCAGTATTTT
d_gene: -
v_gene: TRBV6-5
abundance: few
j_gene: TRBJ2-3

CDR3aa: CAISGTTGHNEQFF
CDR3nt: TGTGCCATCAGTGGAACGACAGGGCACAATGAGCAGTTCTTC
d_gene: TRBD1
v_gene: TRBV10-3
abundance: -
j_gene: TRBJ2-1

CDR3aa: CNAEGDGDNEQFF
CDR3nt: TGCAATGCTGAGGGGGACGGCGACAATGAGCAGTTCTTC
d_gene: -
v_gene: TRBV20-1
abundance: -
j_gene: TRBJ2-1

CDR3aa: CASSLDGRSGQPQHF
CDR3nt: TGCGCCAGCAGCTTGGATGGCCGCAGCGGTCAGCCCCAGCATTTT
d_gene: -
v_gene: TRBV5-1
abundance: few
j_gene: TRBJ1-5

CDR3aa: CASSPVGGTGPSNYDYTF
CDR3nt: TGTGCCAGCAGCCCCGTTGGGGGGACAGGCCCCTCTAACTATGACTACACCTTC
d_gene: TRBD1
v_gene: TRBV6-1
abundance: few
j_gene: TRBJ1-2

CDR3aa: CASSDGHFGYTF
CDR3nt: TGTGCCAGCAGTGACGGACACTTTGGCTACACCTTC
d_gene: -
v_gene: TRBV25-1
abundance: few
j_gene: TRBJ1-2

CDR3aa: CATSDAGTGLYNEQYF
CDR3nt: TGTGCCACCAGTGACGCCGGGACAGGGTTGTACAATGAGCAGTACTTC
d_gene: TRBD1
v_gene: TRBV24-1
abundance: few
j_gene: TRBJ2-7

CDR3aa: CATTGQSSYEQYF
CDR3nt: TGTGCCACCACGGGACAGTCCTCCTACGAGCAGTACTTC
d_gene: TRBD1
v_gene: TRBV10-3
abundance: few
j_gene: TRBJ2-7

CDR3aa: CAWSVRTGWDGYTF
CDR3nt: TGTGCCTGGAGTGTGAGAACAGGATGGGATGGCTACACCTTC
d_gene: -
v_gene: TRBV30
abundance: -
j_gene: TRBJ1-2

CDR3aa: CASSQAPDGNQPQHF
CDR3nt: TGTGCCAGCAGCCAGGCCCCGGACGGCAATCAGCCCCAGCATTTT
d_gene: -
v_gene: TRBV5-6
abundance: -
j_gene: TRBJ1-5

CDR3aa: CASSQTGDHEQYF
CDR3nt: TGTGCCAGCAGCCAGACAGGGGACCACGAGCAGTACTTC
d_gene: TRBD1
v_gene: TRBV16
abundance: few
j_gene: TRBJ2-7

CDR3aa: CASSPRTSGKQFF
CDR3nt: TGTGCCAGCAGCCCCCGGACTAGCGGGAAGCAGTTCTTC
d_gene: TRBD2
v_gene: TRBV7-2
abundance: -
j_gene: TRBJ2-1

CDR3aa: CASSPTGVQGYNEQFF
CDR3nt: TGTGCCAGCAGCCCCACAGGGGTCCAAGGGTACAATGAGCAGTTCTTC
d_gene: TRBD1
v_gene: TRBV7-6
abundance: -
j_gene: TRBJ2-1

CDR3aa: CATSDLREQYF
CDR3nt: TGTGCCACCAGTGATTTGCGGGAGCAGTACTTC
d_gene: -
v_gene: TRBV24-1
abundance: -
j_gene: TRBJ2-7